These 8 T cell receptor beta chains originate from one sample sequenced in a study of PD-L1 blockade in urothelial cancer. Produced via immunoSEQ multiplex PCR; TCRdb's table is partial and in-frame only. The table lists 50,000 or so clones, over 75% of them singletons, with approximately 4.7% in the top ten. The material sequenced was PBMCs, taken around atezolizumab (anti-PD-L1) treatment. The receptors originated from a man aged 65 to 85 with urothelial cancer.

The chain couples TRBV28 to TRBJ1-5; tentative D call: TRBD1 (5 bases). The CDR3 runs 16 residues. The germline V gene has CDR1 MDHEN and CDR2 SYDVKM. Trimming shortened V by 6 bases and J by 6 bases, and 21 bases separated the two germline ends. CDR3 coding DNA: TGTGCCAGCAGGGAAATGGGGGAAGGGACTGCTCAGCCCCAGCATTTT. It translates to CASREMGEGTAQPQHF.

The rearrangement links TRBV19 to TRBJ2-7; 7 bases agree with TRBD1. CDR1 is LNHDA, CDR2 SQIVND, per germline (reference sequence). Trimming took 4 bases from V and 3 from J; bases not matched to a gene: 6. The CDR3 loop spans 14 amino acids. Here the CDR3 reads CASSTTRDSYEQYF. The CDR3, as DNA: TGTGCCAGTAGTACGACCCGGGACAGCTACGAGCAGTACTTC.

The genes are TRBV19 and TRBJ2-1; 10 bases line up with TRBD2. J lost 8 bases, V lost 1 base, and 2 bases had no gene match. Germline-derived CDR1 and CDR2 are LNHDA and SQIVND (reference sequence). The CDR3 is 14 residues long. In DNA, the CDR3 is TGTGCCAGTAGTATAGGGACTAGCGGCTATGAGCAGTTCTTC. This sequence encodes CASSIGTSGYEQFF.

This clone has more than one count but fewer than ten. The J gene is TRBJ2-2, the V gene TRBV7-8; D ambiguous. V was pared by 0 bases and J by 4 bases, with 12 bases between. CDR1 SGHVS and CDR2 FQNEAQ come from the germline V gene. CDR3 length: 16 residues. CDR3 in amino acids: CASSLARRFSTGELFF. Here the CDR3 DNA reads TGTGCCAGCAGCTTAGCGCGGCGGTTCTCCACCGGGGAGCTGTTTTTT.

The CDR3, as DNA: TGTGCCATCAGTGAGAGGGGAAACACCGGGGAGCTGTTTTTT. Translation: CAISERGNTGELFF. The rearrangement joins TRBV10-3 to TRBJ2-2; D might be TRBD1 (5 bases). There are 14 residues in the CDR3. V lost 2 bases and J lost 2, with 6 bases in between. Germline V lookup: CDR1 ENHRY, CDR2 SYGVKD.

The table lists this clone with a count of one. CDR3 amino acids: CASSARASGSDEQYF. The CDR3 nucleotides are TGTGCCAGCAGTGCGAGGGCTAGCGGGAGCGACGAGCAGTACTTC. The rearrangement joins TRBV2 to TRBJ2-7; 10 bases agree with TRBD2. V lost 4 bases, J lost 5 bases, and 8 bases stayed unmatched. Germline values: CDR1 SNHLY, CDR2 FYNNEI. CDR3 length equals 15 residues.

This clone was counted once. The chain joins TRBV10-3 to TRBJ2-3; 11 bases align to TRBD1. Germline V gene lookup returns CDR1 ENHRY and CDR2 SYGVKD. The J segment lost 5 bases and the V segment lost 8 bases, leaving 6 bases of the junction unmatched. The CDR3 is 14 amino acids. CDR3 sequence (DNA): TGTGCCATCGGGACAGGGGGTAGAAAAGATACGCAGTATTTT. As protein: CAIGTGGRKDTQYF.

This chain uses TRBV18 with TRBJ1-4; TRBD1 agrees at 7 bases. CDR1 is KGHSH, CDR2 LQKENI, per germline. The CDR3 is 16 amino acids. Trimming removed 6 bases from V and 3 bases from J; junction bases left unmatched: 10. In nucleotides, the CDR3 is TGTGCCAGCTCGCCCTTCCCGACAGGGCCTAATGAAAAACTGTTTTTT. Translated: CASSPFPTGPNEKLFF.